This entry describes one T cell receptor beta chain. A few counts support this clonotype. What this receptor recognizes is not known. The input lacks base qualities; no much larger clone sits a single base away. Per the publication, the time point label means: 45 days after influenza vaccine administration. Library preparation used RT-PCR. Sequencing took place on an Illumina HiSeq 2500. Starting from the raw public reads, TCRdb applied fastp trimming at Q25, assembled clones with MiXCR and retained in-frame beta chains. Rows with one shared CDR3 protein collapse into an entry with the most common genes and DNA. This sample has 500,000 to 600,000 distinct CDR3 sequences in its table, and under 15% of those were observed once. The ten largest clones capture around 13% of the sample. The sample comes from a study of response to subunit inactivated influenza vaccine (dated by TCRdb to the late 2010s). General notes on the study: The study used deep quantitative T cell receptor repertoire profiling to track responses to a trivalent subunit inactivated influenza vaccine.

Study-wide conclusions, independent of this receptor: The authors proposed that each seasonal influenza vaccination may bring in only a limited number of new T cells.

In the germline V gene, CDR1 corresponds to SGHVS and CDR2 to FQNEAQ. The CDR3 runs 15 amino acids, cysteine and phenylalanine included. The kept DNA is CDR3 alone, 45 bases in frame from the first base. Trimming takes 4 bases off V and 2 bases off J; junction bases not matched to a gene: 3. This sequence was found in a man in his fifties or sixties who received an inactivated influenza vaccine. Donor details come from another sample of the same person, matched by shared clones. The starting material was PBMCs from blood, obtained roughly 45 days after vaccination. The chain couples TRBV7-8 to TRBJ2-1, with TRBD1 matching 9 junction bases. CDR3 loop: CASSSTGGAYNEQFF. At the DNA level, the sequence is TGTGCCAGCAGCTCAACAGGGGGCGCCTACAATGAGCAGTTCTTC.